Listed here are 22 T cell receptor beta chains from one sample, sequenced in a study of blood T cell repertoires in COVID-19. Sequenced by immunoSEQ multiplex PCR; TCRdb stores in-frame clones only, minus some. The sample holds around 50,000 clones, 83% seen once. The sequencing sample was made of peripheral blood. The receptor set was obtained from a human donor in a cohort sampled during active COVID-19.

Regarding this clone: Different DNA sequences within this sample yield the same CDR3. The V call is TRBV5-1, the J call TRBJ2-3; TRBD1 aligns across 7 bases. CDR3 size: 14 residues. CDR1 and CDR2 from the germline V gene are SGHRS and YFSETQ. With 3 bases clipped from V and 2 bases from J, the junction kept 3 bases outside the gene matches. The CDR3: CASSSGQDTDTQYF. The DNA for the CDR3 is TGCGCCAGCAGCTCCGGACAGGACACAGATACGCAGTATTTT.

The gene calls are TRBV5-6 and TRBJ2-1, with a possible D match to TRBD2 (6 bases). The germline V gene has CDR1 SGHDT and CDR2 YYEEEE. The CDR3 is 12 residues long. Trimming removed 0 bases at V and 9 bases at J, with 7 bases between. As DNA, the CDR3 is TGTGCCAGCAGCTTGGTGCGGGGTGAGCAGTTCTTC. Amino acid sequence: CASSLVRGEQFF.

The CDR3 nucleotides read TGTGCCAGCAGACCCAGCCCGACAGGGTGGTACACTGAAGCTTTCTTT. This encodes CASRPSPTGWYTEAFF. The chain joins TRBV7-2 to TRBJ1-1; 7 nucleotides align to TRBD1. The CDR3 is made up of 16 amino acids. Trimming at V came to 6 bases and at J to 3 bases, leaving 13 bases not matched to a gene. CDR1 is SGHTA and CDR2 is FQGNSA in the germline V gene.

The rearrangement joins TRBV9 to TRBJ2-1, with a weak D call TRBD1 (5 bases). Germline V lookup: CDR1 SGDLS, CDR2 YYNGEE. The CDR3 length is 16 residues. V was trimmed by 6 bases and J by 0 bases, leaving 16 bases between them. In DNA, the CDR3 is TGTGCCAGCAACCCGTGGCGGCAGGGCTCCTACAATGAGCAGTTCTTC. Its translation: CASNPWRQGSYNEQFF.

The CDR3 spells CASSSRTTTYEQYF. The CDR3 nucleotides are TGTGCCAGCAGCTCTCGGACAACAACCTACGAGCAGTACTTC. The chain carries TRBV7-8 and TRBJ2-7, with D possibly being TRBD1 (5 bases). Germline loops: CDR1 SGHVS, CDR2 FQNEAQ. The V end was cut by 4 bases, the J end by 2 bases, with 12 bases between. The CDR3 extends over 14 amino acids.

The J gene is TRBJ2-2, the V gene TRBV4-3; 8 nucleotides align to TRBD2. The germline V gene encodes CDR1 LGHNA and CDR2 YSLEER. Germline trimming cut 0 bases from V and 5 bases from J; bases unmatched to any gene: 5. This CDR3 is 16 amino acids long. The CDR3, as DNA: TGCGCCAGCAGCCAAGATAGACTAGCGAGGACCGGGGAGCTGTTTTTT. As protein: CASSQDRLARTGELFF.

The chain uses TRBV6-5 and TRBJ1-4; weak D call: TRBD1 (6 bases). The CDR3 spans 15 residues. Deletions cut 0 bases from V and 6 bases from J, with 11 bases between. CDR1 and CDR2 from the germline V gene are MNHEY and SVGAGI. The CDR3 loop is CASSYSWAGDEKLFF. Here the CDR3 DNA reads TGTGCCAGCAGTTACTCGTGGGCAGGGGATGAAAAACTGTTTTTT.

This clone was counted between two and nine times. The rearrangement uses TRBV4-3 and TRBJ1-5, with D tentatively TRBD1 (6 bases). The germline CDR1 and CDR2 sequences are LGHNA and YSLEER. CDR3 length equals 15 residues. V was trimmed by 4 bases and J by 9 bases, leaving 19 bases between them. The DNA for the CDR3 is TGCGCCAGCAGCCTCAGTCGGACAGCCTTATCGCCCCAGCATTTT. Its protein is CASSLSRTALSPQHF.

V usage is TRBV9 and J usage is TRBJ2-1; perhaps TRBD2 as D (7 bases). Germline V gene sequence: CDR1 SGDLS, CDR2 YYNGEE. The CDR3 sequence is 16 residues long. Trimming left V 0 bases short and J 6 bases short, with 16 bases between. The CDR3 sequence: CASSVVGGGAVNEQFF. For the CDR3, the DNA is TGTGCCAGCAGCGTAGTGGGTGGGGGGGCCGTCAATGAGCAGTTCTTC.

This clone is a singleton in its sample. The rearrangement links TRBV21-1 to TRBJ2-5; the DNA was not used to check the table's D call, TRBD2. TRBV21-1 is recorded as a pseudogene. The CDR3 has 16 amino acids. CDR3: CASSKPGGILQETQYF. The CDR3 DNA is TGTGCCAGCAGCAAACCGGGAGGGATACTCCAAGAGACCCAGTACTTC.

The CDR3 here is CASSLSGEGEAFF. CDR3 nucleotides: TGTGCCAGCAGCCTTTCAGGGGAGGGTGAAGCTTTCTTT. The V gene is TRBV5-4, the J gene TRBJ1-1, with D perhaps matching TRBD1 (6 bases). The CDR3 loop spans 13 amino acids. From germline, CDR1 is SGHNT and CDR2 YYREEE (reference sequence). V lost 4 bases to trimming and J lost 7 bases, with 14 bases between them.

The chain links TRBV21-1 to TRBJ2-7; TRBD1 is the table's D call and was not checked against the DNA. TRBV21-1 is assigned pseudogene status. The CDR3 runs to 14 residues. The CDR3 sequence is CASSKEGQGIEQYF. Written as DNA, the CDR3 is TGTGCCAGCAGCAAAGAGGGACAGGGGATCGAGCAGTACTTC.

The rearrangement uses TRBV7-9 and TRBJ2-7; D unclear. Germline loops: CDR1 SEHNR, CDR2 FQNEAQ (reference sequence). The CDR3 has 11 residues. V lost 0 bases to trimming and J lost 5 bases, with 2 bases between them. The CDR3 loop is CASSLANEQYF. The CDR3 DNA reads TGTGCCAGCAGCTTAGCCAACGAGCAGTACTTC.

This clone was detected only a few times. The rearrangement links TRBV9 to TRBJ2-3; TRBD2 matches 9 bases. Trimming removed 3 bases from V and 0 bases from J; junction bases left unmatched: 5. This CDR3 is built from 16 residues. Germline V gives CDR1 SGDLS, CDR2 YYNGEE. The DNA of the CDR3 is TGTGCCAGCAGCGGCAGCGGGGGGTTAAGCACAGATACGCAGTATTTT. This gives the protein CASSGSGGLSTDTQYF.

This chain joins TRBV15 and TRBJ2-5; tentatively, D is TRBD1 (6 bases). Germline V CDR1 and CDR2: LNHNV, YYDKDF (reference sequence). This CDR3 is 13 amino acids long. The V end lost 4 bases, the J end lost 4 bases, and 10 bases lay between the germline ends. The CDR3 region is CATSNRQAETQYF. In DNA, the CDR3 is TGTGCCACCAGCAACAGACAGGCAGAGACCCAGTACTTC. Looking up the rest from reference TRBV15 and TRBJ2-5 gives the full variable domain: DAMVIQNPRYQVTQFGKPVTLSCSQTLNHNVMYWYQQKSSQAPKLLFHYYDKDFNNEADTPDNFQSRRPNTSFCFLDIRSPGLGDTAMYLCATSNRQAETQYFGPGTRLLVL.

The chain combines TRBV9 with TRBJ1-3, with 7 bases lining up with TRBD1. The CDR3 consists of 16 residues. V was clipped by 4 bases and J by 3 bases; unmatched bases: 10. CDR1 SGDLS and CDR2 YYNGEE come from the germline V gene. CDR3 in DNA: TGTGCCAGCAGCCCGCAAGGGCAGGGGGGTGGAAACACCATATATTTT. Its protein is CASSPQGQGGGNTIYF.

This clone was detected a few times. The chain couples TRBV3-1 (or the pseudogene TRBV3-2) to TRBJ2-2; TRBD2 is a possible D gene (6 bases). V was cut by 0 bases and J by 9 bases, with 11 bases left in between. The CDR3 is 14 amino acids. Germline values: CDR1 LGHDT, CDR2 YNNKEL (reference sequence). For the CDR3, the DNA is TGTGCCAGCAGCCAAGATCGGGGCGGGAGGGAGCTGTTTTTT. Translating it yields CASSQDRGGRELFF.

This clone was observed a few times. This sequence joins TRBV7-9 and TRBJ2-2, with 7 bases matching TRBD1. Losses at the gene ends were 7 bases for V and 0 bases for J; bases not matched to a gene: 2. Per germline, CDR1 SEHNR and CDR2 FQNEAQ (reference sequence). This CDR3 contains 14 residues. The CDR3 is CASIGTANTGELFF. CDR3 DNA sequence: TGTGCCAGCATCGGGACAGCGAACACCGGGGAGCTGTTTTTT.

The chain combines TRBV12-3 or TRBV12-4 with TRBJ1-2, with D maybe TRBD1 (5 bases). CDR3 size: 13 residues. V lost 4 bases to trimming and J lost 1 base, with 7 bases between them. The CDR3 nucleotides are TGTGCCAGCAGTTCGGACAATAACTATGGCTACACCTTC. Translated, it gives CASSSDNNYGYTF.

The chain is built from TRBV5-4 and TRBJ2-1; D gene ambiguous. The CDR3 runs 17 residues. The ends were cut back, 0 bases at V and 6 bases at J, with 19 bases in the middle. CDR1 is SGHNT and CDR2 is YYREEE in the germline V gene (reference sequence). CDR3 protein: CASSLGLVLSDRNEQFF. In DNA form, the CDR3 reads TGTGCCAGCAGCTTGGGCTTGGTGTTGTCAGATCGCAATGAGCAGTTCTTC.

This clone was detected only once. The V and J genes are TRBV18 and TRBJ2-7, with D possibly matching TRBD1 (5 bases). Germline V lookup: CDR1 KGHSH, CDR2 LQKENI. Trimming took off 3 bases at V and 4 bases at J, with 10 bases between the two ends. The CDR3 totals 13 residues. The CDR3 is CASSPGRVYEQYF. CDR3 in DNA: TGTGCCAGCTCACCGGGCAGGGTTTACGAGCAGTACTTC.

The sample holds a few counts of this clone. In DNA form, the CDR3 reads TGTGCCAGCAGCTATGGGACAGGTAGTTCACCCCTCCACTTT. It codes for CASSYGTGSSPLHF. The chain has TRBV13 and TRBJ1-6, with TRBD1 matching 8 bases. The CDR3 has 14 residues. Trimming removed 4 bases from V and 9 bases from J; junction bases left unmatched: 5. Germline loops: CDR1 PRHDT, CDR2 FYEKMQ (reference sequence).